These T cell receptor beta chains were read from a single sample in a study of blood T cells in healthy people across ages. In TCRdb, the 5' RACE reads were re-called with MiXCR into one record per CDR3 protein. The table includes approximately 810,000 distinct CDR3 sequences, under 40% detected once. The material sequenced was blood. Receptor source: a man between 18 and 35 years old in good health. The CDR3 runs from the conserved cysteine through the conserved F or W. The D gene is left open where the match is weak. A row's size may be missing; if present it is once, few, many or a size class.

V gene	J gene	D gene	clone size	CDR3 protein	CDR3 DNA
TRBV7-9	TRBJ2-5	NA	NA	CASRTQGGWDNEQYF	TGTGCCAGCAGAACCCAGGGGGGTTGGGACAATGAGCAGTACTTC
TRBV24-1	TRBJ2-3	TRBD1	many	CATSDRDRLTADTQYF	TGTGCCACCAGTGATCGGGACAGGCTAACCGCAGATACGCAGTATTTT
TRBV5-6	TRBJ2-3	TRBD2	many	CASSLVAGVDTQYF	TGTGCCAGCAGCTTAGTAGCGGGGGTGGATACGCAGTATTTT
TRBV27	TRBJ2-1	NA	few	CASSLTPTGNPPNEQFF	TGTGCCAGCAGTTTGACCCCGACAGGCAACCCCCCGAATGAGCAGTTCTTC
TRBV9	TRBJ2-7	TRBD2	NA	CASSVAGGAYNEQYF	TGTGCCAGCAGCGTAGCCGGGGGGGCCTACAATGAGCAGTACTTC
TRBV6-5	TRBJ2-1	NA	few	CASSRSGSQRNEQFF	TGTGCCAGCAGTCGATCGGGTTCCCAGCGCAATGAGCAGTTCTTC
TRBV7-9	TRBJ1-2	TRBD1	NA	CASSLEQGAIYGYTF	TGTGCCAGCAGCTTAGAACAGGGGGCCATCTATGGCTACACCTTC
TRBV6-2/TRBV6-3	TRBJ1-2	NA	NA	CASRPRDYGYTF	TGTGCCAGCAGGCCACGGGACTATGGCTACACCTTC
TRBV12-3/TRBV12-4	TRBJ2-5	NA	NA	CASRTTTNPQETQYF	TGTGCCAGCAGAACGACTACCAATCCGCAAGAGACCCAGTACTTC
TRBV7-9	TRBJ2-1	TRBD1	NA	CASSSHRGSSYNEQFF	TGTGCCAGCAGCTCTCACAGGGGTTCCTCCTACAATGAGCAGTTCTTC
TRBV12-3/TRBV12-4	TRBJ1-2	NA	NA	CASSSPEGRYGYTF	TGTGCCAGCAGCTCCCCGGAGGGTAGGTATGGCTACACCTTC
TRBV7-2	TRBJ2-7	NA	NA	CASSSYRRGSYEQYF	TGTGCCAGCAGCTCCTATCGTAGGGGGTCCTACGAGCAGTACTTC
TRBV29-1	TRBJ1-2	NA	many	CSVEGTLAYGYTF	TGCAGCGTTGAAGGGACCTTGGCCTATGGCTACACCTTC
TRBV7-2	TRBJ1-5	NA	NA	CASSPQASQPQHF	TGTGCCAGCAGCCCACAGGCAAGTCAGCCCCAGCATTTT
TRBV20-1	TRBJ2-7	NA	few	CSAGPRSQYF	TGCAGTGCGGGTCCCCGCAGCCAGTACTTC
TRBV20-1	TRBJ2-7	NA	NA	CSARGTGNLYEQYF	TGCAGTGCTAGAGGAACAGGGAACCTATACGAGCAGTACTTC
TRBV20-1	TRBJ2-3	NA	few	CSATPRWGTDTQYF	TGCAGTGCTACCCCCAGGTGGGGCACAGATACGCAGTATTTT
TRBV7-2	TRBJ2-3	TRBD2	few	CASSSSGTRPDTQYF	TGTGCCAGCAGCTCATCCGGGACTAGGCCAGATACGCAGTATTTT
TRBV15	TRBJ2-5	TRBD2	NA	CATSSNLLAGGLQETQYF	TGTGCCACCAGCAGTAACCTCCTAGCGGGGGGCCTCCAAGAGACCCAGTACTTC
TRBV29-1	TRBJ2-6	NA	NA	CSVVERISGGANVLTF	TGCAGCGTTGTGGAGAGGATCTCCGGGGGGGCCAACGTCCTGACTTTC
TRBV20-1	TRBJ2-5	TRBD2	NA	CSAPSSGGQETQYF	TGCAGTGCTCCATCTAGCGGGGGCCAAGAGACCCAGTACTTC
TRBV7-2	TRBJ1-1	TRBD1	once	CASSMDRAGEAFF	TGTGCCAGCAGCATGGACAGGGCTGGTGAAGCTTTCTTT
TRBV7-9	TRBJ2-1	TRBD2	few	CASTRGEITYNEQFF	TGTGCCAGCACCCGGGGGGAGATTACCTACAATGAGCAGTTCTTC
TRBV7-2	TRBJ2-5	NA	NA	CASSLLSGGVETQYF	TGTGCCAGCAGCTTACTCTCGGGCGGGGTAGAGACCCAGTACTTC
TRBV6-5	TRBJ2-5	TRBD2	few	CASSYASGVETQYF	TGTGCCAGCAGTTACGCTAGCGGGGTGGAGACCCAGTACTTC
TRBV20-1	TRBJ2-7	TRBD2	NA	CSARYGTSGGQGSYNEQYF	TGCAGTGCTAGATATGGGACTAGCGGGGGGCAGGGGTCCTACAATGAGCAGTACTTC
TRBV7-7	TRBJ2-2	NA	NA	CASSLSRRGELFF	TGTGCTAGCAGCCTAAGTCGTCGCGGGGAGCTGTTTTTT
TRBV6-6	TRBJ1-6	NA	NA	CASSYKGRDSPLHF	TGTGCCAGCAGCTATAAGGGGAGGGATTCACCCCTCCACTTT
TRBV4-1	TRBJ2-1	TRBD2	NA	CASSLLAENYNEQFF	TGCGCCAGCAGCCTTCTAGCGGAGAACTACAATGAGCAGTTCTTC
TRBV12-3/TRBV12-4	TRBJ2-2	NA	few	CASSSSSVENTGELFF	TGTGCCAGCAGCTCTTCATCCGTGGAGAACACCGGGGAGCTGTTTTTT
TRBV7-2	TRBJ1-1	NA	NA	CASSLTALNTEAFF	TGTGCCAGCAGTTTGACAGCCTTGAACACTGAAGCTTTCTTT
TRBV12-3/TRBV12-4	TRBJ2-3	NA	few	CASSLASWAATDTQYF	TGTGCCAGCAGTTTAGCGTCGTGGGCAGCGACAGATACGCAGTATTTT
TRBV12-3/TRBV12-4	TRBJ1-2	NA	NA	CASSVGDDYGYTF	TGTGCCAGCAGTGTAGGGGACGACTATGGCTACACCTTC
TRBV6-5	TRBJ2-5	NA	NA	CAGSRSNLQETQYF	TGTGCCGGCAGTCGCTCGAACCTCCAAGAGACCCAGTACTTC
TRBV14	TRBJ2-1	NA	few	CASSQEGRGSHLNEQFF	TGTGCCAGCAGCCAAGAAGGTCGGGGTTCGCATCTAAATGAGCAGTTCTTC